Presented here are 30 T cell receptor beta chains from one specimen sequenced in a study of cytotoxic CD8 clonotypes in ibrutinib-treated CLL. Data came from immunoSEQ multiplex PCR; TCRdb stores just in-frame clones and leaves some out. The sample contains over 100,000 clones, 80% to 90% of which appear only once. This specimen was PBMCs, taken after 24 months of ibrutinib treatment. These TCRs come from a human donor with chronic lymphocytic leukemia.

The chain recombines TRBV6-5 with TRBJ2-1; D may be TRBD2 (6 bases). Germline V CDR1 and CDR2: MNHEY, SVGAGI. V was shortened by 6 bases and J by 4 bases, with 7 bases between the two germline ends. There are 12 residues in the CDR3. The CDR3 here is CASSGGYNEQFF. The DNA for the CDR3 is TGTGCCAGCAGCGGGGGTTACAATGAGCAGTTCTTC.

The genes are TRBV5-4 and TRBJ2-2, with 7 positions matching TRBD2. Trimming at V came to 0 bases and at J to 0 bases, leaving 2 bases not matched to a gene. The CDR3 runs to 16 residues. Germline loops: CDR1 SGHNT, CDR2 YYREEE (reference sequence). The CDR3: CASSLALAANTGELFF. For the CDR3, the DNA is TGTGCCAGCAGCTTGGCTCTAGCGGCGAACACCGGGGAGCTGTTTTTT.

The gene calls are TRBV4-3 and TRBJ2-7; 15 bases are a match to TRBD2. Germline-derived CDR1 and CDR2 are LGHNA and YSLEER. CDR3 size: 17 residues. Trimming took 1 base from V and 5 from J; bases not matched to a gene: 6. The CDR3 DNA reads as TGCGCCAGCAGCCAAGGCCCGGGACTAGCGGGGGGCGACGAGCAGTACTTC. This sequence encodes CASSQGPGLAGGDEQYF.

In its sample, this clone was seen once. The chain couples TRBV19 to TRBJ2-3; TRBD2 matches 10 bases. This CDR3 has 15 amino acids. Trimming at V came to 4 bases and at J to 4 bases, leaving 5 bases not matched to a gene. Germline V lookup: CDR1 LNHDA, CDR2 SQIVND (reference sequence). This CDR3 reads CASSKAGGQADTQYF. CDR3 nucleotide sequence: TGTGCCAGTAGTAAAGCGGGGGGGCAGGCAGATACGCAGTATTTT.

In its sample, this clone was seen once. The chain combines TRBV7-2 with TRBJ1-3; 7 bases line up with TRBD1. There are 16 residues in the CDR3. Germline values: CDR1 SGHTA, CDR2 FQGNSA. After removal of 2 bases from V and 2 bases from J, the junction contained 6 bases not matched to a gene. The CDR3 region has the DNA TGTGCCAGCAGCTTAAGTGACAGGGTACCTGGAAACACCATATATTTT. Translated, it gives CASSLSDRVPGNTIYF.

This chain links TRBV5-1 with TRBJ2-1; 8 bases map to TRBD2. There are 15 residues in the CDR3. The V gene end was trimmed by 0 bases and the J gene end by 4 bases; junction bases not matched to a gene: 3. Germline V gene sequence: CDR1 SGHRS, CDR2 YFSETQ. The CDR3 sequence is CASSLAGGEYNEQFF. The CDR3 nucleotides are TGCGCCAGCAGCTTGGCCGGGGGGGAATACAATGAGCAGTTCTTC.

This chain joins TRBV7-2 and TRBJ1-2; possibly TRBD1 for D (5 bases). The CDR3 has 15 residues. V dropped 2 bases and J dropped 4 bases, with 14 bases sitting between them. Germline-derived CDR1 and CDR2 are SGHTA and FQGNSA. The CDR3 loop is CASSLRRTPPYGYTF. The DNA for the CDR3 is TGTGCCAGCAGCTTAAGGAGGACACCCCCCTATGGCTACACCTTC.

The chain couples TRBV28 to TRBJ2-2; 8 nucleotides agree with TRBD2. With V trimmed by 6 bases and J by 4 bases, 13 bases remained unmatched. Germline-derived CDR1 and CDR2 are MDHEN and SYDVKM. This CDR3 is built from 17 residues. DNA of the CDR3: TGTGCCAGCAGCTTGACCGGGGGGGCCTTAGGCACCGGGGAGCTGTTTTTT. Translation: CASSLTGGALGTGELFF.

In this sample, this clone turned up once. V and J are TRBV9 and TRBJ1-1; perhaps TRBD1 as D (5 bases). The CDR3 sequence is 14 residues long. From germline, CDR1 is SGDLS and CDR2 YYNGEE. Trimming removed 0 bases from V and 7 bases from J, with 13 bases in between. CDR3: CASSVAGGGGEAFF. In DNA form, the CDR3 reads TGTGCCAGCAGCGTAGCTGGGGGTGGTGGTGAAGCTTTCTTT.

CDR3 coding DNA: TGCGCCAGCAGCCGACAATCGGGGGTCCGGGACAAGCCCAGGCACACCATATATTTT. This translates into CASSRQSGVRDKPRHTIYF. This chain uses TRBV4-1 with TRBJ1-3, with a weak D call TRBD1 (6 bases). CDR1 is MGHRA and CDR2 is YSYEKL in the germline V gene. The ends were cut back, 4 bases at V and 8 bases at J, with 30 bases in the middle. CDR3 length equals 19 residues.

The CDR3 sequence is CAISESGTGMSGYTF. DNA of the CDR3: TGTGCCATCAGTGAGTCGGGGACAGGGATGAGTGGCTACACCTTC. The genes are TRBV10-3 and TRBJ1-2; 9 bases agree with TRBD1. V was pared by 0 bases and J by 7 bases, with 6 bases of the junction left unmatched. The CDR3 spans 15 residues. CDR1 and CDR2 from the germline V gene are ENHRY and SYGVKD.

CDR3 coding DNA: TGTGCCAGCAGTAGCGGGGGGCGCAGGTTTAAGGAGACCCAGTACTTC. Residues: CASSSGGRRFKETQYF. V is TRBV28 and J is TRBJ2-5; 9 nucleotides match TRBD2. CDR3 length: 16 residues. The V gene's germline CDR1 is MDHEN and CDR2 SYDVKM. V dropped 5 bases and J dropped 5; count of bases not matched to a gene: 12.

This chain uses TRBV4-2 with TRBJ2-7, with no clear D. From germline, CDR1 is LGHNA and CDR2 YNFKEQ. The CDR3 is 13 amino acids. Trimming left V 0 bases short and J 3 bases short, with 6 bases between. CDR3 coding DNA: TGTGCCAGCAGCCAAGATTACCTCTACGAGCAGTACTTC. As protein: CASSQDYLYEQYF.

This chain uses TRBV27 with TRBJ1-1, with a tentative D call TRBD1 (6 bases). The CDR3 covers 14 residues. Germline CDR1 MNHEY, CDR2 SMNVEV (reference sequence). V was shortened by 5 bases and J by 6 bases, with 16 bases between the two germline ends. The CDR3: CASSGGRTGPEAFF. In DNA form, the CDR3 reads TGTGCCAGCAGTGGGGGCAGGACTGGCCCTGAAGCTTTCTTT.

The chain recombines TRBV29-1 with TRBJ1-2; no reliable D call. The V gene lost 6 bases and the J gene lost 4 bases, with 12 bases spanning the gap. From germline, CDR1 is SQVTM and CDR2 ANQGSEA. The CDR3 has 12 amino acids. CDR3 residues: CSVGPSSYGYTF. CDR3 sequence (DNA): TGCAGCGTCGGACCTTCTTCCTATGGCTACACCTTC.

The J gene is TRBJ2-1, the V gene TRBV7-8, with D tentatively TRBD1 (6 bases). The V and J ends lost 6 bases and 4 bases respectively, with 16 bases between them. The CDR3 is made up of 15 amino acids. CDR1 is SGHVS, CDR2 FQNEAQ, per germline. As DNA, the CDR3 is TGTGCCAGCAGGATGGCCCGGGACAAGTACAATGAGCAGTTCTTC. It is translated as CASRMARDKYNEQFF.

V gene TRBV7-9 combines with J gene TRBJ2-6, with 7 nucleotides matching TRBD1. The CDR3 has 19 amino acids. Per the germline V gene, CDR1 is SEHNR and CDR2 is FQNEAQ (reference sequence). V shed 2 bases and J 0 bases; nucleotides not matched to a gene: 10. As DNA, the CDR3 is TGTGCCAGCAGCTTAAAGGGGCAGGGGGTTGTCTCTGGGGCCAACGTCCTGACTTTC. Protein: CASSLKGQGVVSGANVLTF.

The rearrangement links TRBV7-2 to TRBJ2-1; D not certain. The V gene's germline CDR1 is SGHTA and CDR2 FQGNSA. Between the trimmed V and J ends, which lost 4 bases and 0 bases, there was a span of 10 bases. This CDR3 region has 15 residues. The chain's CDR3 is CASSSDRGSYNEQFF. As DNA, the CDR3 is TGTGCCAGCAGCTCTGATAGAGGCTCCTACAATGAGCAGTTCTTC.

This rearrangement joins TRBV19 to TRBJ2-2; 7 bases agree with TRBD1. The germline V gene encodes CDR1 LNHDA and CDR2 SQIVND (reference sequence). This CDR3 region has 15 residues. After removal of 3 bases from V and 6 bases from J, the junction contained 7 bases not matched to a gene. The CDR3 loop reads CASSMVGGAAGELFF. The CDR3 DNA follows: TGTGCCAGTAGTATGGTAGGGGGCGCTGCCGGGGAGCTGTTTTTT.

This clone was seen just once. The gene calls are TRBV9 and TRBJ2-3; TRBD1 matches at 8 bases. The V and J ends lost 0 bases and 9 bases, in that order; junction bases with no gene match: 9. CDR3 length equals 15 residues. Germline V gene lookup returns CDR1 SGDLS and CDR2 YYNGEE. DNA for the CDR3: TGTGCCAGCAGCGTAGGAGAGGACAGGGTATACACGCAGTATTTT. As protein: CASSVGEDRVYTQYF.

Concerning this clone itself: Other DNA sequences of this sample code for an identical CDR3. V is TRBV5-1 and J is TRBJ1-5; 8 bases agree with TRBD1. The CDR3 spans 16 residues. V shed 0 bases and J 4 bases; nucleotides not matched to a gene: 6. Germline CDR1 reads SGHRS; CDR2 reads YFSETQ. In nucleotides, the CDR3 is TGCGCCAGCAGCTTGGACACAGGGGGTGGTAATCAGCCCCAGCATTTT. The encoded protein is CASSLDTGGGNQPQHF.

The CDR3 nucleotides read TGTGCCATCAGTGAGGCTAGAACAGCGAGGACCTACAATGAGCAGTTCTTC. Amino acids: CAISEARTARTYNEQFF. V usage is TRBV10-3 and J usage is TRBJ2-1, with no clear D. V was pared by 2 bases and J by 2 bases, with 16 bases between. From germline, CDR1 is ENHRY and CDR2 SYGVKD. CDR3 length: 17 residues.

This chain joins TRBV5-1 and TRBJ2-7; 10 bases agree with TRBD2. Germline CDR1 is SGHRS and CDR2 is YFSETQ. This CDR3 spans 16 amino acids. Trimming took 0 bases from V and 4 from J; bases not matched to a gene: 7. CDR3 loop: CASSLGSSGGRYEQYF. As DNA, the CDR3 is TGCGCCAGCAGCTTGGGTAGTAGCGGGGGGAGATACGAGCAGTACTTC.

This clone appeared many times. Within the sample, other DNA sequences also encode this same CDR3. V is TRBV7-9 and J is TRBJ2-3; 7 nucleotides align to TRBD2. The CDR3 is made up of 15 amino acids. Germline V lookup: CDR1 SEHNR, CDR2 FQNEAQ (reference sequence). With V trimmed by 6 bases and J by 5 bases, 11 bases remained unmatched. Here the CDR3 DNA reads TGTGCCAGCAGACCCGGTGGGGGGGGTAGAGATACGCAGTATTTT. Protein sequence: CASRPGGGGRDTQYF.

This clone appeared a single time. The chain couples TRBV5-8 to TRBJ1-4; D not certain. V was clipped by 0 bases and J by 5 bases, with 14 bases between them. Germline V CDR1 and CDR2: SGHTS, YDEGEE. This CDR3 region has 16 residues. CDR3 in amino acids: CASSLGMRKMNEKLFF. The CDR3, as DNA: TGTGCCAGCAGCTTGGGAATGAGGAAAATGAATGAAAAACTGTTTTTT.

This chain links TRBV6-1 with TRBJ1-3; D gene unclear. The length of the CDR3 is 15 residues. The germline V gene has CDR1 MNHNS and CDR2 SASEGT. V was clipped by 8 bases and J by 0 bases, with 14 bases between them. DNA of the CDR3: TGTGCCAGCGGATTGGACGGCAGCTCTGGAAACACCATATATTTT. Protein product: CASGLDGSSGNTIYF.

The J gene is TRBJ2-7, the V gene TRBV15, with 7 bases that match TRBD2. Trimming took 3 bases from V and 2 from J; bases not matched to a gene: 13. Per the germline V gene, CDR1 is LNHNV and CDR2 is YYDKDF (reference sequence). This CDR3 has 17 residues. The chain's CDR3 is CATSSTRGGRRPYEQYF. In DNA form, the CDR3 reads TGTGCCACCAGCAGTACACGTGGCGGGAGACGCCCCTACGAGCAGTACTTC.

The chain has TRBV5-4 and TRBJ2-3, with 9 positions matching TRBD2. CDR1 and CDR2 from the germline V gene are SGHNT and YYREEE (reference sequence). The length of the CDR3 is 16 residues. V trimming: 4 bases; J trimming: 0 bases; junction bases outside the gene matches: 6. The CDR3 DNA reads TGTGCCAGCAGCCCCCAGCGGGGGGCTAGCACAGATACGCAGTATTTT. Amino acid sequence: CASSPQRGASTDTQYF.

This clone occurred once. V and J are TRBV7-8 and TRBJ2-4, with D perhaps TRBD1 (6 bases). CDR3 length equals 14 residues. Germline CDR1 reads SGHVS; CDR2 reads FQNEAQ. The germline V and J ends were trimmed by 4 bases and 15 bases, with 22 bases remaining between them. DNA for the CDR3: TGTGCCAGCAGCTCGTTGACAGGATCAGCGTTGCCGTACTTC. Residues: CASSSLTGSALPYF.

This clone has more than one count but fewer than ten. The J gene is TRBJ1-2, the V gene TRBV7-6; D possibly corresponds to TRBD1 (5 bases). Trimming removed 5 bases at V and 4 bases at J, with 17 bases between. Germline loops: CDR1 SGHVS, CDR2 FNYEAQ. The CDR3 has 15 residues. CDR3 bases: TGTGCCAGCAGCCGGGGGACCGCGGGGGTCTATGGCTACACCTTC. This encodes CASSRGTAGVYGYTF.